The clone carrying this T cell receptor beta chain was counted ten times or more. The sample belongs to a study of metastatic and nonmetastatic thyroid tumors. TCRdb reprocessed the PCR reads via MiXCR. The sample lists roughly 25,000 clones, 20% to 30% seen once, with around 12% in the top ten. V gave up 3 bases and J gave up 2 bases, with 11 bases separating them. CDR1 is DFQATT, CDR2 SNEGSKA, per germline (reference sequence). This CDR3 contains 13 residues. Prior to thyroid surgery, none of the patients had received any treatment. The chain carries TRBV20-1 and TRBJ2-7; D is ambiguous. Source material: tumor tissue. This receptor was taken from a male donor with papillary thyroid cancer or a benign thyroid nodule (not recorded which). Some clones in this sample may be carry-over from other donors' samples. CDR3 nucleotides: TGCAGTGCTAGGCGAAGGGTACCCTACGAGCAGTACTTC. This sequence encodes CSARRRVPYEQYF.